This paragraph covers one T cell receptor beta chain sequence. The gene symbols are mouse symbols. The time point is: mouse harvest day 14 after allogeneic transplant. The graft held 10^6 splenic CD5+ T cells and 10^7 T-cell-depleted bone marrow cells. Sequencing used immunoSEQ multiplex PCR; TCRdb keeps in-frame clones, though not all of them. The repertoire consists of roughly 3,000 clones, with around 50% occurring once and the leading ten covering 35% to 45%. The data stem from a study of tissue T cells after allogeneic stem cell transplantation. The TCR comes from a female BALB/c mouse given C57BL/6 T cells with graft-versus-host disease after an allogeneic hematopoietic cell transplant. The sample comprised gut tissue.

The CDR3 bases that were read are TGTGCCAGCAGTTCCACATATGAACAGTAC. It codes for CASSSTYEQY. The CDR3 as a whole reads CASSSTYEQYF. V and J are TRBV26 and TRBJ2-7, with no clear D. Sequencing ends 1 residue short of the CDR3 end; the germline J gene provides the rest. Germline V gene data show CDR1 as KGHPV and CDR2 as FQNQEV (reference sequence). V dropped 5 bases and J dropped 4 bases, with 6 bases sitting between them. The CDR3 covers 11 residues.